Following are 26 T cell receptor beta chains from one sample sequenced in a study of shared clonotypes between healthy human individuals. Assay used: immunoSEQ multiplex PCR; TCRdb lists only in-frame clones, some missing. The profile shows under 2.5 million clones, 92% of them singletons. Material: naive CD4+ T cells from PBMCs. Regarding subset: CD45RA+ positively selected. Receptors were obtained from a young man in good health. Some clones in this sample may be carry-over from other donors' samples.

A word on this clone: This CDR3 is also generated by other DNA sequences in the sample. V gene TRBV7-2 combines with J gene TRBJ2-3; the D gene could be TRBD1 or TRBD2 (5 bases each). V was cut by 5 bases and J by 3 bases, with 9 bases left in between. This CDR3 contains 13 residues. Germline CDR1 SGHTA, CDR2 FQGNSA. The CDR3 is CASSLGTTDTQYF. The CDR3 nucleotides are TGTGCCAGCAGCCTGGGGACGACAGATACGCAGTATTTT.

The CDR3 DNA reads as TGTGCCAGCAGTTACTCGTCGGTAGCGGTCACAGATACGCAGTATTTT. Protein product: CASSYSSVAVTDTQYF. The V gene is TRBV6-5, the J gene TRBJ2-3; weak D call: TRBD2 (6 bases). Germline-derived CDR1 and CDR2 are MNHEY and SVGAGI. The ends were cut back, 0 bases at V and 2 bases at J, with 12 bases in the middle. CDR3 size: 16 residues.

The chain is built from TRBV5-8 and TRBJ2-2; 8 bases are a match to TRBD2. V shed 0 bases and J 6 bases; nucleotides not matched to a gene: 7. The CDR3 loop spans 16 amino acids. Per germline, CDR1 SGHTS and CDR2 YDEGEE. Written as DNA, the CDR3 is TGTGCCAGCAGCTTGGTAGCGGGATTGGGCGCCGGGGAGCTGTTTTTT. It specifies CASSLVAGLGAGELFF.

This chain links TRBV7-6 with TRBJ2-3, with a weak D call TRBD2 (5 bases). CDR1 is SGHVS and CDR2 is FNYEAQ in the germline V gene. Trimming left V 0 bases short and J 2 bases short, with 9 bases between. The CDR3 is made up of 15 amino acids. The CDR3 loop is CASSLAPGNTDTQYF. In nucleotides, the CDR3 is TGTGCCAGCAGCTTAGCCCCCGGGAACACAGATACGCAGTATTTT. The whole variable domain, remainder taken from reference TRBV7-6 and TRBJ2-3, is GAGVSQSPRYKVTKRGQDVALRCDPISGHVSLYWYRQALGQGPEFLTYFNYEAQQDKSGLPNDRFSAERPEGSISTLTIQRTEQRDSAMYRCASSLAPGNTDTQYFGPGTRLTVL.

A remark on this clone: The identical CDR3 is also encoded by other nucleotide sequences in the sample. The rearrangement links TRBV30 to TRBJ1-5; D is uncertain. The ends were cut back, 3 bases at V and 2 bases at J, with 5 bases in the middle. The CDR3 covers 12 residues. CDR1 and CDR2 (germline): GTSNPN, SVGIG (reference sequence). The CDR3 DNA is TGTGCCTGGAGCCGGGGCAATCAGCCCCAGCATTTT. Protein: CAWSRGNQPQHF. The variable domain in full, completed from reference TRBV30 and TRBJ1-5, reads SQTIHQWPATLVQPVGSPLSLECTVEGTSNPNLYWYRQAAGRGLQLLFYSVGIGQISSEVPQNLSASRPQDRQFILSSKKLLLSDSGFYLCAWSRGNQPQHFGDGTRLSIL.

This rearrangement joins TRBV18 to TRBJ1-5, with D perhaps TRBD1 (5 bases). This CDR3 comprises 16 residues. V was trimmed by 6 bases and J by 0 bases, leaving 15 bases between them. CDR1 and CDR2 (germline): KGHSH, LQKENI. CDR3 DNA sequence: TGTGCCAGCTCCCCGAGACAGATTAATAGCAATCAGCCCCAGCATTTT. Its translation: CASSPRQINSNQPQHF.

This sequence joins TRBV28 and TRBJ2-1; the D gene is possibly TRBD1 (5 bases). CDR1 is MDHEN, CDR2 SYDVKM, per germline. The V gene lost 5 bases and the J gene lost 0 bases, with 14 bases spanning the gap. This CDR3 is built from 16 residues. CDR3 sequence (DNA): TGTGCCAGCAGTCTTCAGGGCTTCCTCTCCTACAATGAGCAGTTCTTC. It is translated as CASSLQGFLSYNEQFF.

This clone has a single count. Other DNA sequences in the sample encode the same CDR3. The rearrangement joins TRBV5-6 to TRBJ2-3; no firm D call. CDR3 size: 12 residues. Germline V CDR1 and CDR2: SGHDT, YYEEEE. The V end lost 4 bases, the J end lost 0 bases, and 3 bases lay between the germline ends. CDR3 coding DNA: TGTGCCAGCAGCCTAAGCACAGATACGCAGTATTTT. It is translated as CASSLSTDTQYF.

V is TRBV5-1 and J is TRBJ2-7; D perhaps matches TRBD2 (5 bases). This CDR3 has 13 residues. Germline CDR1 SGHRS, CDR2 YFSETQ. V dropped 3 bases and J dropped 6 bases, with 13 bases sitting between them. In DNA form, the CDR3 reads TGCGCCAGCAGCTATTGGGGAGAGGGCGAGCAGTACTTC. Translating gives CASSYWGEGEQYF.

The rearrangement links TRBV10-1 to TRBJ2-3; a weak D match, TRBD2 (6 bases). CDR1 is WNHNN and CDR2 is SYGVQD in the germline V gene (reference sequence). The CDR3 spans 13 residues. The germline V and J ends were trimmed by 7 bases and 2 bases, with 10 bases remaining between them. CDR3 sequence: CASNRGTTDTQYF. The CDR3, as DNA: TGCGCCAGCAATCGGGGGACCACAGATACGCAGTATTTT.

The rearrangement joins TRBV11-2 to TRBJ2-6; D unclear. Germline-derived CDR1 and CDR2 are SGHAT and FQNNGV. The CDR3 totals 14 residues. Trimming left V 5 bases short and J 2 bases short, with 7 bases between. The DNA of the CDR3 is TGTGCCAGCAGCAGGGTACCTGGGGCCAACGTCCTGACTTTC. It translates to CASSRVPGANVLTF.

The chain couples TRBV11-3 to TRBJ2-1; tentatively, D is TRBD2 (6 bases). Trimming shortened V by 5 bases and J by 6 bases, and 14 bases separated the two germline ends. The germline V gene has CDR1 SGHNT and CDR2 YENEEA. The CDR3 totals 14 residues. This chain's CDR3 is CASSPQTRSNEQFF. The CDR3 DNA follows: TGTGCCAGCAGCCCGCAGACTAGAAGCAATGAGCAGTTCTTC.

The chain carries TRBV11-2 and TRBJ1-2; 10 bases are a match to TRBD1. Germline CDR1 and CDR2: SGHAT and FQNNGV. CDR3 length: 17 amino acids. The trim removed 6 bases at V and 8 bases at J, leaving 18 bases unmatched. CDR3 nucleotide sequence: TGTGCCAGCAGGCATACTTACCAGGGACAGGGGAGTCGAGGCTACACCTTC. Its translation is CASRHTYQGQGSRGYTF.

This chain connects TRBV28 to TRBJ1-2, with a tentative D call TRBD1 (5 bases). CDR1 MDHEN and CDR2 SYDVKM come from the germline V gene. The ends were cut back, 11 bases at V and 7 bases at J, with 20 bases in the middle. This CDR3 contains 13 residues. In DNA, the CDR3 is TGTGCCTCCCCAGTACAACCAGGGTTTGGCTACACCTTC. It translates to CASPVQPGFGYTF.

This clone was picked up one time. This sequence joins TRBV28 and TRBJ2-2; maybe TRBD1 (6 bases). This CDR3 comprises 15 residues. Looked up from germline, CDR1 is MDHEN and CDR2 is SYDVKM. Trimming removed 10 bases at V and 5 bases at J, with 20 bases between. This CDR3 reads CATGTRGLVTGELFF. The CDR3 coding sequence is TGTGCCACCGGAACCAGGGGTTTGGTAACCGGGGAGCTGTTTTTT.

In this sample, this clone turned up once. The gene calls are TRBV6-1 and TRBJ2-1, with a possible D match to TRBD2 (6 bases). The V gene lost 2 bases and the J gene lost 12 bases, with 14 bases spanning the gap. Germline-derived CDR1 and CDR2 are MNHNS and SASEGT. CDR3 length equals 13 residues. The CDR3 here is CASSEKPGDMQFF. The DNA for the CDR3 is TGTGCCAGCAGTGAAAAACCGGGAGATATGCAGTTCTTC.

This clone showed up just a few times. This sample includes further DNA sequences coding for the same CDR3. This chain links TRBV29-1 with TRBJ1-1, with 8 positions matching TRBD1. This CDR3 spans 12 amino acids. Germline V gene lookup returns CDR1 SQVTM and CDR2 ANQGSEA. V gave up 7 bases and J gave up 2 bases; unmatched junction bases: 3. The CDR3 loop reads CSGGQGNTEAFF. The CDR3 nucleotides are TGCAGCGGAGGACAGGGAAACACTGAAGCTTTCTTT.

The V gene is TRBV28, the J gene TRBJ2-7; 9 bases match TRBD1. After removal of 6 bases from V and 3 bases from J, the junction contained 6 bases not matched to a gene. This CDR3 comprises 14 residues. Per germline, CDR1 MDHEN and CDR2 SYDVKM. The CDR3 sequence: CASSLGGQGYEQYF. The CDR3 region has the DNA TGTGCCAGCAGCCTTGGGGGACAGGGCTACGAGCAGTACTTC.

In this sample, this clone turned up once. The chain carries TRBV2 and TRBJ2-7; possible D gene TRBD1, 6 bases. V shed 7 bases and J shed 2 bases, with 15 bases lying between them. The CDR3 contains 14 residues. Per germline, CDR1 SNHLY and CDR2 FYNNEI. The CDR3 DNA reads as TGTGCCAGCATGACGGGACAAGGGACCTACGAGCAGTACTTC. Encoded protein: CASMTGQGTYEQYF.

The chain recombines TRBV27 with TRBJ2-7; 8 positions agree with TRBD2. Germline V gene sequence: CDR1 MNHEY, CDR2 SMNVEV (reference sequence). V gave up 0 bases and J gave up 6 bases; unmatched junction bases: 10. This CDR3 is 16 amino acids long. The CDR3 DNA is TGTGCCAGCAGTTTATCGATGGTAGCGGGACTTAGCGAGCAGTACTTC. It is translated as CASSLSMVAGLSEQYF.

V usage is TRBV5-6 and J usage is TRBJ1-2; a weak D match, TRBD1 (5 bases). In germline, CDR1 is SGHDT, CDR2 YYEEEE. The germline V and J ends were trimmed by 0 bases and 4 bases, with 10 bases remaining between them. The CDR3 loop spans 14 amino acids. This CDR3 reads CASSLDRWGYGYTF. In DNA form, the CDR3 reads TGTGCCAGCAGCTTGGACAGGTGGGGCTATGGCTACACCTTC.

CDR3 amino acids: CASSFRSPPWGEAFF. CDR3 bases: TGTGCCAGCAGTTTCCGGAGTCCTCCTTGGGGTGAAGCTTTCTTT. The V and J genes are TRBV28 and TRBJ1-1, with no clear D. There are 15 residues in the CDR3. The V end lost 3 bases, the J end lost 7 bases, and 18 bases lay between the germline ends. Germline V CDR1 and CDR2: MDHEN, SYDVKM.

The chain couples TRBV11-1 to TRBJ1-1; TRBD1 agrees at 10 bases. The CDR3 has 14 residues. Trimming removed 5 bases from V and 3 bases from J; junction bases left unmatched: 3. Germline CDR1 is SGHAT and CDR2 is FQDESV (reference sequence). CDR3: CASSPGTGDTEAFF. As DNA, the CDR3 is TGTGCCAGCAGCCCCGGGACAGGGGACACTGAAGCTTTCTTT.

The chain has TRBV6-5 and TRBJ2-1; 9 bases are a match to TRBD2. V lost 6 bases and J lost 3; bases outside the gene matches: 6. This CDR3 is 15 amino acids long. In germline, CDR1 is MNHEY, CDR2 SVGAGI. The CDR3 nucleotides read TGTGCCAGCAGCCTTCTAGCGGGAAACTACAATGAGCAGTTCTTC. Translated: CASSLLAGNYNEQFF.

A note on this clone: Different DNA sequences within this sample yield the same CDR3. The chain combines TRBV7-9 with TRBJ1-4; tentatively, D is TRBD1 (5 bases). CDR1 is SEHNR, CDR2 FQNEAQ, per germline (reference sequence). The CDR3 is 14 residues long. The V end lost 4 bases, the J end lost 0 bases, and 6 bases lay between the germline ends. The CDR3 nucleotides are TGTGCCAGCAGCTCCAGGGCAACTAATGAAAAACTGTTTTTT. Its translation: CASSSRATNEKLFF.

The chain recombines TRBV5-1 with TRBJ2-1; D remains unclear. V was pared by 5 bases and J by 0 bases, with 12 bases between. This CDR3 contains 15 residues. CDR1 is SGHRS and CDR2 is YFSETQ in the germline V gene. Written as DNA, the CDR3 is TGCGCCAGCAGTTACGCACATGGCTCCTACAATGAGCAGTTCTTC. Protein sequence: CASSYAHGSYNEQFF.